Below are 11 T cell receptor beta chains sequenced from a single sample in a study of breast tumors, draining lymph nodes, adjacent tissues. Breast cancer patients provided tissue from their axillary draining lymph nodes. TCRdb reprocessed the multiplex PCR reads with MiXCR, giving one entry per CDR3 protein. The sample consists of 150,000 to 200,000 distinct CDR3 sequences, approximately 30% of them appearing once. Material: axillary lymph node tissue. Receptors originate from a female donor with breast cancer. Some clones in this sample may be carry-over from other donors' samples.

This clonotype showed up many times. The chain links TRBV20-1 to TRBJ2-5; TRBD1 might be the D (6 bases). Germline V gives CDR1 DFQATT, CDR2 SNEGSKA (reference sequence). The CDR3 is made up of 12 amino acids. Between the trimmed V and J ends, which lost 4 bases and 5 bases, there was a span of 11 bases. The CDR3 region has the DNA TGCAGTGCTACGGACAGTAGGGAGACCCAGTACTTC. As protein: CSATDSRETQYF.

This clonotype was seen only a few times. CDR3 residues: CASSSSGRALNEQFF. CDR3 sequence (DNA): TGTGCCAGCAGTTCGAGCGGGAGGGCCCTCAATGAGCAGTTCTTC. This sequence joins TRBV27 and TRBJ2-1; 10 bases map to TRBD2. The ends lost 4 bases at V and 6 bases at J; junction bases unmatched: 6. This CDR3 is 15 amino acids long. The V gene's germline CDR1 is MNHEY and CDR2 SMNVEV (reference sequence).

This clonotype showed up just a few times. Germline and junction disagree at one end, which may indicate a read error. V usage is TRBV6-5 and J usage is TRBJ2-5, with D perhaps given as TRBD1 or TRBD2 (5 bases each). Germline CDR1 MNHEY, CDR2 SVGAGI. The CDR3 has 15 residues. CDR3 protein: CASSHSGPGQETQYF. In nucleotides, the CDR3 is TGTGCCAGCAGTCACTCGGGACCAGGGCAAGAGACCCAGTACTTC.

This clonotype was seen ten or more times. V gene TRBV5-8 combines with J gene TRBJ1-2, with TRBD1 matching over 8 bases. Trimming at V came to 5 bases and at J to 8 bases, leaving 11 bases not matched to a gene. This CDR3 comprises 14 residues. Germline V gives CDR1 SGHTS, CDR2 YDEGEE. CDR3 region: CASRLTGDTWGYTF. The CDR3 nucleotides read TGTGCCAGCAGGTTGACAGGGGATACCTGGGGCTACACCTTC.

This clonotype was seen a handful of times. It may be a read error: a sequence one base away is much more abundant. The V gene is TRBV24-1, the J gene TRBJ2-1, with TRBD2 matching 9 bases. In germline, CDR1 is KGHDR, CDR2 SFDVKD. The CDR3 is 16 amino acids. The CDR3 reads CVTSEAGGVSYNEQFF. The CDR3 DNA sequence: TGTGTCACCAGTGAGGCGGGAGGGGTCTCCTACAATGAGCAGTTCTTC.

Concerning this clonotype itself: One junction end does not reproduce the germline sequence, and a read error may be involved. The chain has TRBV9 and TRBJ2-6, with a possible D match to TRBD1 (5 bases). Looked up from germline, CDR1 is SGDLS and CDR2 is YYNGEE. CDR3 length: 17 amino acids. CDR3 amino acids: CASSVPWVGSGATVLTF. The CDR3 nucleotides read TGTGCCAGCAGCGTACCCTGGGTAGGCTCTGGGGCCACCGTCCTGACTTTC.

Comments on this clonotype: A clone one base away is much larger, so this may be a read error. This CDR3 is missing its conserved last phenylalanine or tryptophan, likely due to a read error. This sequence joins TRBV12-3 or TRBV12-4 and TRBJ1-2; the D gene is possibly TRBD1 (6 bases). V lost 2 bases and J lost 2, with 15 bases in between. This CDR3 has 16 residues. The CDR3 DNA reads as TGTGCCAGCAGTTTAAGGCAGGGGAACGTCAACTATGGCTACACCTCC. It translates to CASSLRQGNVNYGYTS.

Many counts were recorded for this clonotype. The rearrangement uses TRBV5-1 and TRBJ2-3, with 13 bases lining up with TRBD2. The CDR3 totals 17 residues. The V gene end was trimmed by 3 bases and the J gene end by 2 bases; junction bases not matched to a gene: 6. The V gene's germline CDR1 is SGHRS and CDR2 YFSETQ. The chain's CDR3 is CASSSATSGGTTDTQYF. CDR3 nucleotide sequence: TGCGCCAGCAGCTCAGCGACTAGCGGGGGGACCACAGATACGCAGTATTTT.

This clonotype was seen at least ten times. The CDR3 DNA is TGTGCCAGCAGCTCCCGGGACTACACAGATACGCAGTATTTT. Its translation: CASSSRDYTDTQYF. The chain carries TRBV5-8 and TRBJ2-3; 7 nucleotides align to TRBD2. This CDR3 has 14 amino acids. The germline V gene has CDR1 SGHTS and CDR2 YDEGEE. Trimming removed 3 bases from V and 2 bases from J; junction bases left unmatched: 3.

The table lists this clonotype with many counts. V gene TRBV7-9 combines with J gene TRBJ2-7; 8 positions match TRBD2. V was pared by 7 bases and J by 3 bases, with 5 bases of the junction left unmatched. The CDR3 extends over 13 amino acids. Per the germline V gene, CDR1 is SEHNR and CDR2 is FQNEAQ (reference sequence). This CDR3 reads CASTRGGFYEQYF. In DNA form, the CDR3 reads TGTGCCAGCACCCGGGGGGGATTCTACGAGCAGTACTTC. Supplemented by reference TRBV7-9 and TRBJ2-7, the full variable domain reads DTGVSQNPRHKITKRGQNVTFRCDPISEHNRLYWYRQTLGQGPEFLTYFQNEAQLEKSRLLSDRFSAERPKGSFSTLEIQRTEQGDSAMYLCASTRGGFYEQYFGPGTRLTVT.

Comments on this clonotype: A much larger clone sits a single nucleotide away, making a read error possible. The CDR3 ends on some other residue instead of the conserved phenylalanine or tryptophan, so this is likely a read error. The chain couples TRBV4-1 to TRBJ1-2; a possible D gene is TRBD1 (5 bases). CDR1 and CDR2 from the germline V gene are MGHRA and YSYEKL. Deletions cut 1 base from V and 8 bases from J, with 11 bases between. The CDR3 extends over 13 amino acids. Here the CDR3 reads CASSQVRGIGYTL. CDR3 bases: TGCGCCAGCAGCCAAGTGAGGGGTATAGGCTACACCCTC.